Sequencing of this TCR beta chain was carried out in a study of blood T cell repertoires in COVID-19. Looking at the study overall: The cDNA or gDNA used as material had been derived from T cells, B-cell-depleted T cells, or PBMCs.

The CDR3 extends over 14 amino acids. The V gene's germline CDR1 is MNHEY and CDR2 SMNVEV (reference sequence). The J segment lost 7 bases and the V segment lost 2 bases, leaving 5 bases of the junction unmatched. TCRdb's table, derived via immunoSEQ multiplex PCR, lists solely in-frame clones and lacks some. The sample lists around 320,000 clones; around 89% were seen once. The study recruited people aged about 18 to 89 years across some 23 US areas. This TCR came from a woman younger than 35 with acute COVID-19. Material for sequencing was PBMCs or T cells enriched from blood (not recorded which). The rearrangement uses TRBV27 and TRBJ2-1, with 7 bases that match TRBD2. In DNA, the CDR3 is TGTGCCAGCAGTTTAAGTCGGGAGGTAAATGAGCAGTTCTTC. It translates to CASSLSREVNEQFF.